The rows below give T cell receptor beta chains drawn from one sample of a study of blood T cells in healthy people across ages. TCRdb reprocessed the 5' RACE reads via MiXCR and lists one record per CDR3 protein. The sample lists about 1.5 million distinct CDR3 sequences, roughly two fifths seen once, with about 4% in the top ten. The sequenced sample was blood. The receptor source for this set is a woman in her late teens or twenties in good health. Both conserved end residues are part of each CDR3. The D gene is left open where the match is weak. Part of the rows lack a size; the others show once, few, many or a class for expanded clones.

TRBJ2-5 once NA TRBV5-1 CASSFYVSRSGTQYF TGCGCCAGCAGCTTTTACGTTTCCCGGTCGGGGACCCAGTACTTC
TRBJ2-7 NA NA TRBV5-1 CASSLSAGSTYEQYF TGCGCCAGCAGCTTGTCGGCAGGGTCTACCTACGAGCAGTACTTC
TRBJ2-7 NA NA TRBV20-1 CSARYRSYEQYF TGCAGTGCTAGATACAGGTCTTACGAGCAGTACTTC
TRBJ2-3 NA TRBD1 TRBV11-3 CASSLGQGMDTQYF TGTGCCAGCAGCCTGGGACAGGGCATGGATACGCAGTATTTT
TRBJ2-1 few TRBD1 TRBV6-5 CASSRRTGGFYEQFF TGTGCCAGCAGCCGACGGACAGGGGGCTTTTATGAGCAGTTCTTC
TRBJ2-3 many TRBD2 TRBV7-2 CASSLRPSGGVSTDTQYF TGTGCCAGCAGCTTACGCCCTAGCGGGGGGGTCAGCACAGATACGCAGTATTTT
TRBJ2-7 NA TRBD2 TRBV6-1 CASRLTSGRIDEQYF TGTGCCAGCAGGCTTACTAGCGGGAGGATAGATGAGCAGTACTTC
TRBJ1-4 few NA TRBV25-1 CASSVGGRFNEKLFF TGTGCCAGCAGTGTAGGTGGGCGATTTAATGAAAAATTGTTTTTT
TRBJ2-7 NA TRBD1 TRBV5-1 CASRPGQGYDEQYF TGCGCCAGCAGGCCGGGACAGGGGTACGACGAGCAGTACTTC
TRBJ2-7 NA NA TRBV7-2 CASSLHTQQYF TGTGCCAGCAGCTTACATACCCAGCAGTACTTC
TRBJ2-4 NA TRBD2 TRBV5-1 CASSSEGGGAKNIRYF TGCGCCAGCAGCTCGGAGGGCGGGGGGGCCAAAAACATTCGGTACTTC
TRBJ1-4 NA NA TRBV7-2 CASSSSPYRNEKLFF TGTGCCAGCAGCTCATCCCCATACAGGAATGAAAAACTGTTTTTT
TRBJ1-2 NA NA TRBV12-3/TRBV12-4 CASTPGNLFYGYTF TGTGCCAGCACCCCGGGGAACCTATTCTATGGCTACACCTTC
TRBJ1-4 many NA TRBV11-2 CASSSLLDEKLFF TGTGCCAGCAGCTCCCTCCTTGATGAAAAACTGTTTTTT
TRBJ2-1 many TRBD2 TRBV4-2 CASSQVSGLEKDEQFF TGTGCCAGCAGCCAAGTCTCGGGACTAGAGAAGGATGAGCAGTTCTTC
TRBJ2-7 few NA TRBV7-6 CASSANDLSYEQYF TGTGCCAGCAGCGCGAATGACCTCTCCTACGAGCAGTACTTC
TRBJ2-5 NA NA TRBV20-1 CSARTGHQETQYF TGCAGTGCTAGAACGGGACACCAAGAGACCCAGTACTTC
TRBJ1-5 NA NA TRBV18 CASSQNRGRQPQHF TGTGCCAGCTCCCAAAACCGGGGACGTCAGCCCCAGCATTTT
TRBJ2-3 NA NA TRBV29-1 CSVDEGADTQYF TGCAGCGTTGACGAGGGGGCAGATACGCAGTATTTT
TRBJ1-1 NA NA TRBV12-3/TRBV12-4 CASSPNRVAEAFF TGTGCCAGCAGTCCAAACAGGGTGGCTGAAGCTTTCTTT
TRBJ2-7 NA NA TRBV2 CASSGQSPKGYEQYF TGTGCCAGCAGCGGCCAATCTCCTAAGGGCTACGAGCAGTACTTC
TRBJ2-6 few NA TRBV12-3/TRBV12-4 CASSPAGLISGANVLTF TGTGCCAGCAGCCCGGCCGGACTGATCTCTGGGGCCAACGTCCTGACTTTC
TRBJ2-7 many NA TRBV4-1 CASSQDTAGSSYEQYF TGCGCCAGCAGCCAAGATACAGCAGGCTCATCCTACGAGCAGTACTTC
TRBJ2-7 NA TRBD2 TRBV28 CASSSSTSGSSYEQYF TGTGCCAGCAGTTCCTCTACTAGCGGGAGCTCCTACGAGCAGTACTTC
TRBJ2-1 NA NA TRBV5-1 CASSPSGMTYNEQFF TGCGCCAGCAGCCCGTCGGGCATGACCTACAATGAGCAGTTCTTC
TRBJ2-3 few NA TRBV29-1 CSVAGRVKADTQYF TGCAGCGTCGCGGGTAGGGTGAAAGCAGATACGCAGTATTTT
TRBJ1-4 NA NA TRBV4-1 CASSPGRATNEKLFF TGCGCCAGCAGCCCGGGGAGGGCAACTAATGAAAAACTGTTTTTT
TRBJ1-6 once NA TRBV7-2 CASSSRGAGIHPPLHF TGTGCCAGCAGTTCAAGAGGAGCAGGGATTCATCCACCCCTCCACTTT
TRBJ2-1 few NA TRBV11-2 CASSLASWGSNEQFF TGTGCCAGCAGCTTGGCTAGCTGGGGGTCTAATGAGCAGTTCTTC
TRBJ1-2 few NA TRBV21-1 CASSKIKARFTYGYTF TGTGCCAGCAGCAAAATAAAAGCCCGCTTCACCTATGGCTACACCTTC
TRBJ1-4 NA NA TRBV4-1 CASSHERGDEKLFF TGCGCCAGCAGCCACGAGAGGGGGGATGAAAAACTGTTTTTT
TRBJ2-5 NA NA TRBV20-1 CSARWSAETQYF TGCAGTGCTAGATGGTCTGCTGAGACCCAGTACTTC
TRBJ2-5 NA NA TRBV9 CASSPKVVGIRAETQYF TGTGCCAGCAGCCCGAAAGTTGTGGGCATTCGGGCAGAGACCCAGTACTTC
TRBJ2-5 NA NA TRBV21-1 CANARQATTPSGLYF TGTGCCAACGCACGACAGGCGACAACCCCAAGCGGTCTGTACTTC
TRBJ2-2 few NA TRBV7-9 CASRASEDSNTGELFF TGTGCCAGCAGAGCTTCGGAAGACAGTAACACCGGGGAGCTGTTTTTT
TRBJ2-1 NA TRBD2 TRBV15 CATLPGKRGFNEQFF TGTGCCACCCTGCCGGGGAAGCGGGGGTTCAATGAGCAGTTCTTC
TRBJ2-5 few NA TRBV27 CASSSSDRPYQETQYF TGTGCCAGCAGTTCCTCCGACAGGCCGTACCAAGAGACCCAGTACTTC
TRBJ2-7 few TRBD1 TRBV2 CASSVPGTGSYEQYF TGTGCCAGCAGTGTACCCGGGACAGGCTCCTACGAGCAGTACTTC
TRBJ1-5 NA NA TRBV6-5 CASSGQYNQPQHF TGTGCCAGCAGCGGACAGTATAATCAGCCCCAGCATTTT
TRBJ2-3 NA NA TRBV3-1 CASSRVQTTDTQYF TGTGCCAGCAGCCGAGTCCAAACCACAGATACGCAGTATTTT
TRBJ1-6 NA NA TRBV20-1 CSASHGGVSSYNSPPHF TGCAGTGCTAGTCACGGGGGCGTGAGCTCCTATAATTCACCCCCCCACTTT
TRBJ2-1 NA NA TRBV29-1 CSVGDVRGEQFF TGCAGCGTTGGCGACGTTCGGGGCGAGCAGTTCTTC
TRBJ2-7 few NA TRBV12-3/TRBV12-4 CASSFVGDPYEQYF TGTGCCAGCAGTTTCGTGGGTGACCCCTACGAGCAGTACTTC